This T cell receptor (beta chain) is drawn from a study of shared clonotypes between healthy human individuals. Libraries were prepared by immunoSEQ multiplex PCR; TCRdb keeps only in-frame clonotypes and omits some of them. Of 1,100,000 or so clones detected, around 78% appear once; the ten largest clones hold approximately 0.56%. This CDR3 spans 15 amino acids. Germline lookup yields CDR1 SGHRS and CDR2 YFSETQ. Germline trimming cut 1 base from V and 4 bases from J; bases unmatched to any gene: 4. Concerning this clone: This sample also contains other DNA sequences that code for the same CDR3.

The gene calls are TRBV5-1 and TRBJ2-1; 8 nucleotides line up with TRBD2. The material sequenced was memory CD4+ T cells from PBMCs. The subset here: CD45RA-negative fraction. This receptor was identified in a man aged 18 to 35 in good health. Some clones in this sample may be carry-over from other donors' samples. Here the CDR3 reads CASSLSTSGYNEQFF. The CDR3 DNA reads as TGCGCCAGCAGCTTGAGTACTAGCGGATACAATGAGCAGTTCTTC.